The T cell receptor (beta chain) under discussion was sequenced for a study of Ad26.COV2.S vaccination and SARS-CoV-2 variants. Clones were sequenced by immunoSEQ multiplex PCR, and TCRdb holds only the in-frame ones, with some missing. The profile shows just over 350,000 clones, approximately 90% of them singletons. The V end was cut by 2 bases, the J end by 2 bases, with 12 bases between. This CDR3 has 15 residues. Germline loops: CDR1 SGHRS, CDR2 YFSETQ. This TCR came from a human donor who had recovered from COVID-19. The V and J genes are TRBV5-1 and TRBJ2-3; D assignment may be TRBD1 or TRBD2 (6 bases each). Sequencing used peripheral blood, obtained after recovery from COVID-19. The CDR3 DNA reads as TGCGCCAGCAGCTTTAGGAGGGGGTACACAGATACGCAGTATTTT. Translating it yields CASSFRRGYTDTQYF.